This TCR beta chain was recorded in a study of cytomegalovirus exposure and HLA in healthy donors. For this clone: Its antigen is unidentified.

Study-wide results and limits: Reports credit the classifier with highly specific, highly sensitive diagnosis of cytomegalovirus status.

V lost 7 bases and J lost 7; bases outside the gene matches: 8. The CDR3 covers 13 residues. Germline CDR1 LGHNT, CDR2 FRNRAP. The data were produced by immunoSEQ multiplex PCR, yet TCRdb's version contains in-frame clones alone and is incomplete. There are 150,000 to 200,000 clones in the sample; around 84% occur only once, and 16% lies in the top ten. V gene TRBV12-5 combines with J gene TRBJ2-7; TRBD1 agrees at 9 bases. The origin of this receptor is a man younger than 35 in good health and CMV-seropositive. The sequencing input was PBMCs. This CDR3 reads CASAAQGAREQYF. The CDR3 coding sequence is TGTGCTAGTGCCGCACAGGGGGCGAGGGAGCAGTACTTC.